The present T cell receptor beta chain was sequenced within a study of identical twins. Study-level points and caveats: Partial confounding of zero-insertion analyses by invariant MAIT and iNKT cells was possible. Out-of-frame beta chain sequences displayed weaker excess sharing between twins. Modeled out-of-frame TCR alpha sharing in monozygotic twins fell below observed levels.

Template switching added a universal primer binding site, and final cDNA carried unique molecular identifiers. TCRdb fed the 5' RACE reads into MiXCR, producing one record per CDR3 protein. The table shows just under 650,000 distinct CDR3 sequences, with roughly 6.6% occurring only once. The table lists this clonotype with a few counts. Antigen: not known. The CDR3 is 14 amino acids. V was trimmed by 8 bases and J by 0 bases, leaving 14 bases between them. Germline CDR1 reads MRHNA; CDR2 reads SNTAGT. This sample was shared with a second study, whose subject was yellow fever vaccine responses in identical twins.

The receptor was derived from a woman in her late teens or twenties in good health. The sequenced sample consisted of PBMCs. The chain uses TRBV6-4 and TRBJ2-7, with D perhaps assigned TRBD1 or TRBD2 (5 bases each). The CDR3 region has the DNA TGTGCCAGCCATCGGGGCACGAGCTCCTACGAGCAGTACGTC. It codes for CASHRGTSSYEQYV.